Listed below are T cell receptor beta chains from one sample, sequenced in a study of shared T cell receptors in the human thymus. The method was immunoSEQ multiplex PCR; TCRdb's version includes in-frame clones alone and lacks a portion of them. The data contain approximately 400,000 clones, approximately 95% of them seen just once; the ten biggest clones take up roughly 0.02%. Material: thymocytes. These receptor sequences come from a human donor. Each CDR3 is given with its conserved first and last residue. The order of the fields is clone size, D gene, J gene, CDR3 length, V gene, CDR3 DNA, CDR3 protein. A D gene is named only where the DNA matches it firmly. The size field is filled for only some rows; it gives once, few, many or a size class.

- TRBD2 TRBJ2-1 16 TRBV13 TGTGCCAGCAGTTTACGGCGGACTAGCGGATACAATGAGCAGTTCTTC CASSLRRTSGYNEQFF
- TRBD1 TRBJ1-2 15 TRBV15 TGTGCCACCAGCAGAGGGGGGACAGGGGGCAACGGCTACACCTTC CATSRGGTGGNGYTF
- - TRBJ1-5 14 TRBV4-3 TGCGCCAGCAGCCAAGATACGGGGGTACAGCCCCAGCATTTT CASSQDTGVQPQHF
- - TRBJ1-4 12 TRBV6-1 TGTGCCAGCAGTTCGGACGATTTGAAACTGTTTTTT CASSSDDLKLFF
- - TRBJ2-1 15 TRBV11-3 TGTGCCAGCAGTAGCGGAGGGGGGGCCTACAATGAGCAGTTCTTC CASSSGGGAYNEQFF
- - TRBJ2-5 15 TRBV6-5 TGTGCCAGCAGGGCCCGGAGGTTAAGGGGAGAGACCCAGTACTTC CASRARRLRGETQYF
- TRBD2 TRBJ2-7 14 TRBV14 TGTGCCAGCAGCCAAACAGCGGGAGAGTGTGAGCAGTACTTC CASSQTAGECEQYF
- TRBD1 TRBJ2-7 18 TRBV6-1 TGTGCCAGCAGTGAATCCGGACAGGGCGGACAAAGTTCCTACGAGCAGTACTTC CASSESGQGGQSSYEQYF
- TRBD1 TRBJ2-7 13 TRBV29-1 TGCAGCGCCGGCGGGACAGGGAAAAGCGAGCAGTACTTC CSAGGTGKSEQYF
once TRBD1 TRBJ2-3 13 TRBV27 TGTGCCAGTCCGGACAGGGAGGAGGATACGCAGTATTTT CASPDREEDTQYF
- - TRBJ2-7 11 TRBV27 TGTGCCAGCAAGGGGATTTACGAGCAGTACTTC CASKGIYEQYF
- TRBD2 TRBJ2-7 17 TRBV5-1 TGCGCCAGCAGAAGACTAGCGGGAGGGAAAGGGGGGTACGAGCAGTACTTC CASRRLAGGKGGYEQYF
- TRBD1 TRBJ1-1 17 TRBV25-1 TGTGCCAGCAGTCCTACCCCCGAGACAGGGTTCAACACTGAAGCTTTCTTT CASSPTPETGFNTEAFF
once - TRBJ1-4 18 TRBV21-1 TGTGCCAGCAGCAAAGTGAGGCTGGTGGGGCAGTCTAATGAAAAACTGTTTTTT CASSKVRLVGQSNEKLFF
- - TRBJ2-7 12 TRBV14 TGTGCCAGCAGCCAAGATCTATACGAGCAGTACTTC CASSQDLYEQYF
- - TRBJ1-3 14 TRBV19 TGTGCCCGGCGAGGCACGGGCTCTGGAAACACCATATATTTT CARRGTGSGNTIYF
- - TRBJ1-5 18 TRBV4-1 TGCGCCAGCAGCCAAGACGGTCCAGGGGCTAATAGCAATCAGCCCCAGCATTTT CASSQDGPGANSNQPQHF
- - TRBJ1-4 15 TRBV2 TGTGCCAGCAAGCCGCAGGGTGCAACTAATGAAAAACTGTTTTTT CASKPQGATNEKLFF
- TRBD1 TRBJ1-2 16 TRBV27 TGTGCCAGCAGTCAGAAAGCAGGGGGCGCAACGAGGGGCTACACCTTC CASSQKAGGATRGYTF
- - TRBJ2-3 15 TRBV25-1 TGTGCCAGCAGTGATGGGTGGGGGCGCACAGATACGCAGTATTTT CASSDGWGRTDTQYF